In this sample, the clone carrying this TCR beta chain turned up once. Its antigen is unknown. This specimen belongs to a study of cytomegalovirus exposure and HLA in healthy donors. Whole-study context: A subsequent analysis stated that the 110 or so validation repertoires were run on the same platform as the approximately 660 first-cohort repertoires. Points from the study as a whole: A later analysis found first-cohort TCR clusters tended to co-occur in the 95 to 150 validation repertoires.

While the first cohort had fewer than 850 subjects, the donors belonged to the separate validation cohort of about 120 subjects. The table came from immunoSEQ multiplex PCR; TCRdb's copy has only in-frame clones and leaves some out. The repertoire holds 200,000 to 250,000 clones, with 75% to 95% as singletons. Germline V lookup: CDR1 SGHRS, CDR2 YFSETQ. The CDR3 runs to 15 residues. With 0 bases removed from V and 7 bases from J, the gap between germline ends came to 14 bases. The genes are TRBV5-1 and TRBJ2-1, with D possibly matching TRBD2 (6 bases). The sequencing sample was made of PBMCs. This TCR was recovered from a woman aged 18-29 years in good health and CMV-seronegative. The CDR3 sequence is CASSLVQRAQNEQFF. CDR3 coding DNA: TGCGCCAGCAGCTTGGTGCAGCGGGCGCAAAATGAGCAGTTCTTC.